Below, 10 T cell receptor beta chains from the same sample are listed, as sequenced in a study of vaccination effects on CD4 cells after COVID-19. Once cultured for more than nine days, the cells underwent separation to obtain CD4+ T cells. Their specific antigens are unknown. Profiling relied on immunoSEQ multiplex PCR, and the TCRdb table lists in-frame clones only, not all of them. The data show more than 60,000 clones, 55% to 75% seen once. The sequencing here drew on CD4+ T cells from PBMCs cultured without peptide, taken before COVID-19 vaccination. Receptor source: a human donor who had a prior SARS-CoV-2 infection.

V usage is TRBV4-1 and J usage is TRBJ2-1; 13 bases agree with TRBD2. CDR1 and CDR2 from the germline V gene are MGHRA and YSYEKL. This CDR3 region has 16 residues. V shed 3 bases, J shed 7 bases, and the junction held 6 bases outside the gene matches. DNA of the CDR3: TGCGCCAGCAGCCACCGACTAGCGGGGGGAGAAAATGAGCAGTTCTTC. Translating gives CASSHRLAGGENEQFF.

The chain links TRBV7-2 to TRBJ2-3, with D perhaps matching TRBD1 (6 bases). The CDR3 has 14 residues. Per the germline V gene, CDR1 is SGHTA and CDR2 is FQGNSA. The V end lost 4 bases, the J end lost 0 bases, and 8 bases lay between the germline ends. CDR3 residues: CASSSQGSTDTQYF. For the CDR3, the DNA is TGTGCCAGCAGCTCTCAGGGGAGCACAGATACGCAGTATTTT.

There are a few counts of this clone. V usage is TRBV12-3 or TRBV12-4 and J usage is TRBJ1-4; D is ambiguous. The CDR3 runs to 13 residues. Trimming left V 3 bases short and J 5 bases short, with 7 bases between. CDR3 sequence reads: CASSFRVNEKLFF. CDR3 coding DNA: TGTGCCAGCAGTTTCCGTGTGAATGAAAAACTGTTTTTT.

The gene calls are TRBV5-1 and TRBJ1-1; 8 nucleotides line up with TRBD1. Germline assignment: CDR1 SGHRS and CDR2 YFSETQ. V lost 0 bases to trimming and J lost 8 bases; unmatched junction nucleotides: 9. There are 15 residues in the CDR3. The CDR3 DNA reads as TGCGCCAGCAGCTTGGCGTTAGGACAGGGTAGCGAAGCTTTCTTT. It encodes CASSLALGQGSEAFF.

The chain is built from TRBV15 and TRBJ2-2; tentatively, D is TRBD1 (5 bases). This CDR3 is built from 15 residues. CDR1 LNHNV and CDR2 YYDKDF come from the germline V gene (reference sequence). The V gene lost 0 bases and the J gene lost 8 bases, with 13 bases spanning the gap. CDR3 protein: CATSRDYQGSGELFF. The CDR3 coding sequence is TGTGCCACCAGCAGAGATTACCAGGGTTCGGGGGAGCTGTTTTTT.

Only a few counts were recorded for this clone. CDR3 sequence reads: CASSSAGYSGNTIYF. The CDR3 bases are TGTGCCAGCAGTTCCGCAGGCTACTCTGGAAACACCATATATTTT. The chain joins TRBV6-6 to TRBJ1-3; D is unclear. Germline values: CDR1 MNHNY, CDR2 SVGAGI (reference sequence). The CDR3 totals 15 residues. Trimming removed 4 bases at V and 0 bases at J, with 10 bases between.

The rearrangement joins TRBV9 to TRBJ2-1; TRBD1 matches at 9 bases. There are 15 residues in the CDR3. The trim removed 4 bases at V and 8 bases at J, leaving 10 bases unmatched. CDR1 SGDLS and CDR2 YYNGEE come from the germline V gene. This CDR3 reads CASSLTGQGYYEQFF. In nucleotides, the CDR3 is TGTGCCAGCAGCTTAACGGGACAGGGTTACTATGAGCAGTTCTTC.

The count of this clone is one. CDR3 in amino acids: CSASEAGTDTQYF. The CDR3 region has the DNA TGCAGTGCTAGTGAGGCGGGCACAGATACGCAGTATTTT. The chain has TRBV20-1 and TRBJ2-3; no clear D. Trimming left V 3 bases short and J 1 base short, with 8 bases between. The CDR3 loop spans 13 amino acids. Germline lookup yields CDR1 DFQATT and CDR2 SNEGSKA (reference sequence).

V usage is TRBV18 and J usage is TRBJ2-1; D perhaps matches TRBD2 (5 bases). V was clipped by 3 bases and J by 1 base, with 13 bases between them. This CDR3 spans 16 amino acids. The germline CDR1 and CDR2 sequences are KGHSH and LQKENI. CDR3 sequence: CASSPGKAASYNEQFF. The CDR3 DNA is TGTGCCAGCTCACCCGGGAAGGCGGCTTCCTACAATGAGCAGTTCTTC.

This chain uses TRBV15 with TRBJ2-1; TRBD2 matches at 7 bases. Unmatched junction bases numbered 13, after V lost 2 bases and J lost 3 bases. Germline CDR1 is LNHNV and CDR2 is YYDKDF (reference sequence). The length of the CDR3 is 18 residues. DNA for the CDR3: TGTGCCACCAGCAGAAACCCAGGGAGCGGGGCCTTCTACAATGAGCAGTTCTTC. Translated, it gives CATSRNPGSGAFYNEQFF.